This TCR beta chain was profiled in a study of shared T cell receptors in the human thymus. This CDR3 spans 14 amino acids. Trimming took 6 bases from V and 7 from J; bases not matched to a gene: 9. Germline V gene sequence: CDR1 LNHDA, CDR2 SQIVND (reference sequence). Measured with immunoSEQ multiplex PCR; TCRdb has only the in-frame clones, and not every one. Of about 730,000 clones listed, approximately 83% were seen once; the top ten hold around 0.0094%. These data also featured in a second study, about human thymus T cells. That study adds: Among the donors, all were healthy Finnish infants having corrective surgery for congenital heart defects. It was from resections taken during corrective heart surgery that the thymus tissue came. Thymic and blood repertoires showed apparently biased V and J gene usage. Thymic repertoires of unrelated individuals were reported in related research to overlap highly.

The source is a girl under three years old with a congenital heart defect. Sequencing input: thymocytes. The J gene is TRBJ2-1, the V gene TRBV19; 7 bases line up with TRBD1. The CDR3 bases are TGTGCCAGTAGCCCGGGGACAGAGAGAAATGAGCAGTTCTTC. Protein: CASSPGTERNEQFF.